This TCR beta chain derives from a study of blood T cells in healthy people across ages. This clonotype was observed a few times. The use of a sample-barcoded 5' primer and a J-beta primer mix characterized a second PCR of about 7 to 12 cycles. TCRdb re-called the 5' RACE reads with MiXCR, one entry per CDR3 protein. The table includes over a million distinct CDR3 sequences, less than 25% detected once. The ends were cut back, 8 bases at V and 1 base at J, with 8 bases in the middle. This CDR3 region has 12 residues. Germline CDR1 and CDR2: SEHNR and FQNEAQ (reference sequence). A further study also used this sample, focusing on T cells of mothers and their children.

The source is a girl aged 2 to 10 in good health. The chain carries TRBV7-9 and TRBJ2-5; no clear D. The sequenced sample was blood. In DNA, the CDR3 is TGTGCCAGCGCGGCGGCCCAAGAGACCCAGTACTTC. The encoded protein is CASAAAQETQYF.